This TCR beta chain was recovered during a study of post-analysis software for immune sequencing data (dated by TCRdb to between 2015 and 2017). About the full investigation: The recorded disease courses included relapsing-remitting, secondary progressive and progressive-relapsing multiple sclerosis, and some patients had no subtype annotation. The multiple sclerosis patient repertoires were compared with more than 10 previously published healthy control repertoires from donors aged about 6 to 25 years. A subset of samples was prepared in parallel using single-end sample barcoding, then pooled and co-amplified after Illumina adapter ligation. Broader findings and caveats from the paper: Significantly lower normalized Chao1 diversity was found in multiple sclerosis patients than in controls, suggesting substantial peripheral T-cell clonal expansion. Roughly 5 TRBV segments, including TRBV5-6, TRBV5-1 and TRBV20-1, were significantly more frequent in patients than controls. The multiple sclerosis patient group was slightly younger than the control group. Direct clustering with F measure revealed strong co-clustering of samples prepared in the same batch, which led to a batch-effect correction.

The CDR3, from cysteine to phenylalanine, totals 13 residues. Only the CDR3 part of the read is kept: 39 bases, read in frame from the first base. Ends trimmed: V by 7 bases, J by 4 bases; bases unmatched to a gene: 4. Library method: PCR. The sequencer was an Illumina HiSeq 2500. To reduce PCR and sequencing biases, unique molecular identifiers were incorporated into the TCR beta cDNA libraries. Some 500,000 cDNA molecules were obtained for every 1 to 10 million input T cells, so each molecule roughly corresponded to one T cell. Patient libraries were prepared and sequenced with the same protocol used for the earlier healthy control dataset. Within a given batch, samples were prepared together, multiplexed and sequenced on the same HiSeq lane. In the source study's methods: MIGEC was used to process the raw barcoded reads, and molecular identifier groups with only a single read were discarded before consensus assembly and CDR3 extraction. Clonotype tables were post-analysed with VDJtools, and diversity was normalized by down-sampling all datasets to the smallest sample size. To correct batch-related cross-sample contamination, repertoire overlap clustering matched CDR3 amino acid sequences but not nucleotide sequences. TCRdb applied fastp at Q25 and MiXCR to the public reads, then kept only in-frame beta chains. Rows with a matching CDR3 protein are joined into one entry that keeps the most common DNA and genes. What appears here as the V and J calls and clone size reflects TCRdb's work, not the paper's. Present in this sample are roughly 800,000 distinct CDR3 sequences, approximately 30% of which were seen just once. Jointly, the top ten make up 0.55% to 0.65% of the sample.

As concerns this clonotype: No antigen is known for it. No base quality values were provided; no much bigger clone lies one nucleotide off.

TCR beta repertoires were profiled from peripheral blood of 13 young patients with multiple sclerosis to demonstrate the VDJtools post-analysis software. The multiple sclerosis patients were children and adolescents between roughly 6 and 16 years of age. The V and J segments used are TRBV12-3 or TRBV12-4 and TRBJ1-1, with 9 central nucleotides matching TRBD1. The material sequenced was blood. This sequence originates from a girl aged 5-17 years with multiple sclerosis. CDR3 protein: CASNKQGATEAFF. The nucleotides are TGTGCCAGCAACAAACAGGGGGCCACTGAAGCTTTCTTT.